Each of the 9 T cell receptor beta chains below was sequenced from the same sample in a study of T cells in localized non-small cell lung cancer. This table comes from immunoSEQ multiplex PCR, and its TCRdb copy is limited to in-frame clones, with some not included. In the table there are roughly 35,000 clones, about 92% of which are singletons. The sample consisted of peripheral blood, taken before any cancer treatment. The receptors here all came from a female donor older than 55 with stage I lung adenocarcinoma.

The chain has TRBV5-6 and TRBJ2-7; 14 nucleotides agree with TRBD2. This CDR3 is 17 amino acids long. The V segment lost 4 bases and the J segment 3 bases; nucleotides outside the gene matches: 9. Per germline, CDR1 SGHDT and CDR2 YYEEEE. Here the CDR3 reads CASSGTSGGLSGYEQYF. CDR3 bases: TGTGCCAGCAGCGGGACTAGCGGGGGCCTTTCAGGCTACGAGCAGTACTTC. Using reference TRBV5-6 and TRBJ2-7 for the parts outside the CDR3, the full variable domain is DAGVTQSPTHLIKTRGQQVTLRCSPKSGHDTVSWYQQALGQGPQFIFQYYEEEERQRGNFPDRFSGHQFPNYSSELNVNALLLGDSALYLCASSGTSGGLSGYEQYFGPGTRLTVT.

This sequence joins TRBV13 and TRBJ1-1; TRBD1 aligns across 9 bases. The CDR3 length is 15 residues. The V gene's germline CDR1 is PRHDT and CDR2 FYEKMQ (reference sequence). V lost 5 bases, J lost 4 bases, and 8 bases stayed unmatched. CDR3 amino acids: CASSRGQGRRTEAFF. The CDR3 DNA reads TGTGCCAGCAGCAGGGGACAGGGCAGACGCACTGAAGCTTTCTTT. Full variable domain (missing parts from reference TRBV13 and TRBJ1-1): AAGVIQSPRHLIKEKRETATLKCYPIPRHDTVYWYQQGPGQDPQFLISFYEKMQSDKGSIPDRFSAQQFSDYHSELNMSSLELGDSALYFCASSRGQGRRTEAFFGQGTRLTVV.

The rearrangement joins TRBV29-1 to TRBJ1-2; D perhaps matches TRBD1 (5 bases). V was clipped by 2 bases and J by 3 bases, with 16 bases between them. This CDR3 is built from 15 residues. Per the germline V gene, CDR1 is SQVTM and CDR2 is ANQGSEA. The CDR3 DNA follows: TGCAGCGTTGAACTCCGGGGGTATATAGACTATGGCTACACCTTC. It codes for CSVELRGYIDYGYTF. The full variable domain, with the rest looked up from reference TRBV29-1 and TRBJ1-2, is SAVISQKPSRDICQRGTSLTIQCQVDSQVTMMFWYRQQPGQSLTLIATANQGSEATYESGFVIDKFPISRPNLTFSTLTVSNMSPEDSSIYLCSVELRGYIDYGYTFGSGTRLTVV.

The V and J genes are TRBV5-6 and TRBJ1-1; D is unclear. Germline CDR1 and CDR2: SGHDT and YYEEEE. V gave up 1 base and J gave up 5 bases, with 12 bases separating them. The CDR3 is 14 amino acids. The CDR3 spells CASSLSPRSTEAFF. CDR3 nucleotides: TGTGCCAGCAGCTTGAGTCCGCGGTCAACTGAAGCTTTCTTT.

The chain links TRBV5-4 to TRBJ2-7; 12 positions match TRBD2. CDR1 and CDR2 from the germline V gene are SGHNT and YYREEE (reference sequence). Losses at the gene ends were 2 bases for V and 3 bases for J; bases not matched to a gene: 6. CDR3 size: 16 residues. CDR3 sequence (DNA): TGTGCCAGCAGCTTAGGAACTAGCGGGGGGAGCTACGAGCAGTACTTC. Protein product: CASSLGTSGGSYEQYF. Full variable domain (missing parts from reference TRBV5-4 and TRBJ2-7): ETGVTQSPTHLIKTRGQQVTLRCSSQSGHNTVSWYQQALGQGPQFIFQYYREEENGRGNFPPRFSGLQFPNYSSELNVNALELDDSALYLCASSLGTSGGSYEQYFGPGTRLTVT.

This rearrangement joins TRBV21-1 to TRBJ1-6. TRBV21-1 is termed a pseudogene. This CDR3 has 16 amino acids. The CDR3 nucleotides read TGTGCCAGCAGCAATAAGGAGGACGGTCTTAATTCACCCCTCCACTTT. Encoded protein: CASSNKEDGLNSPLHF.

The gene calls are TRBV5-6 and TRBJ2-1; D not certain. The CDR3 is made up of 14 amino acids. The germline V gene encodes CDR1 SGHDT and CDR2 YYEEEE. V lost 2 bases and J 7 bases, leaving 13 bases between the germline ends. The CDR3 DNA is TGTGCCAGCAGCTTCCGCGCTGGACGGAATGAGCAGTTCTTC. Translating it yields CASSFRAGRNEQFF.

The CDR3 here is CASSLGQGYTDTQYF. The CDR3, as DNA: TGCGCCAGCAGCTTGGGACAGGGCTACACAGATACGCAGTATTTT. V gene TRBV5-1 combines with J gene TRBJ2-3; 7 bases align to TRBD1. The CDR3 runs to 15 residues. CDR1 SGHRS and CDR2 YFSETQ come from the germline V gene. Trimming at V came to 0 bases and at J to 2 bases, leaving 3 bases not matched to a gene.

The CDR3 nucleotides read TGTGCCAGCAATGTTAACACTGAAGCTTTCTTT. Translating gives CASNVNTEAFF. This rearrangement joins TRBV6-5 to TRBJ1-1; D is unclear. V dropped 7 bases and J dropped 2 bases, with 5 bases sitting between them. This CDR3 spans 11 amino acids. CDR1 is MNHEY and CDR2 is SVGAGI in the germline V gene.